This TCR beta chain was identified in a study of T cell responses to AZD1222 COVID-19 vaccine. Clones were read by immunoSEQ multiplex PCR, and TCRdb kept only the in-frame ones, dropping some. The data contain some 170,000 clones, 93% of them singletons. Germline loops: CDR1 DFQATT, CDR2 SNEGSKA (reference sequence). V dropped 7 bases and J dropped 4 bases, with 10 bases sitting between them. There are 11 residues in the CDR3. V is TRBV20-1 and J is TRBJ1-1, with unresolved D. This sequence was found in an adult in good health. The sequenced sample was peripheral blood, obtained on day 0 of AZD1222 vaccination. CDR3 sequence (DNA): TGCAGTGTTAAGGGCGGCACTGAAGCTTTCTTT. Its protein product is CSVKGGTEAFF.